What follows describes a single TCR beta chain. The CDR3 is made up of 15 amino acids. V was trimmed by 1 base and J by 11 bases, leaving 15 bases between them. The germline V gene encodes CDR1 SGHTA and CDR2 FQGTGA. The data originate from a study of blood T cell repertoires in COVID-19. Study in general: Collection of acute and convalescent COVID-19 samples took place in the United States, Italy and Spain. Nucleic acid was either cDNA or gDNA, and it came from T cells, B-cell-depleted T cells, or PBMCs.

Study processing details: Scientists estimated how many nucleated cells there were by amplifying reference gene primers. Some clones are missing from TCRdb's copy, which holds only in-frame ones; the method was immunoSEQ multiplex PCR. D and trimming were read from the DNA, whereas the V and J calls and clone size are those reported in that table. The sample shows 230,000 or so clones, more than 70% of them seen only once. Sequencing input: peripheral blood. This TCR derives from a man aged 35 to 55 with active or convalescent COVID-19. V and J are TRBV7-3 and TRBJ1-6; tentative D call: TRBD1 (5 bases). In nucleotides, the CDR3 is TGTGCCAGCAGCTTAAGGGGACTTGGGGGGGCACCCCTCCACTTT. This sequence encodes CASSLRGLGGAPLHF.